The 30 T cell receptor beta chains below were found in one sample sequenced in a study of shared clonotypes between healthy human individuals. Produced via immunoSEQ multiplex PCR; TCRdb's table is partial and in-frame only. The table lists about 380,000 clones, about 96% of them singletons. Sequencing was done on a sample of memory CD8+ T cells sorted from blood. Subset indicated: CD45RO+ cells pooled with CCR7-negative TemRA cells. These receptors were obtained from a man aged 25 to 45 in good health.

V and J are TRBV27 and TRBJ2-5, with 13 bases fitting TRBD2. V was pared by 2 bases and J by 4 bases, with 10 bases of the junction left unmatched. Germline V gene sequence: CDR1 MNHEY, CDR2 SMNVEV (reference sequence). The CDR3 extends over 18 amino acids. CDR3 nucleotides: TGTGCCAGCAGTTTAGCCGGGACTAGCGGGAATACTGGAGAGACCCAGTACTTC. This translates into CASSLAGTSGNTGETQYF.

This clone has only a few counts. V gene TRBV6-1 combines with J gene TRBJ1-3, with 9 bases fitting TRBD1. V shed 4 bases and J 4 bases; nucleotides not matched to a gene: 2. The length of the CDR3 is 14 residues. Germline V lookup: CDR1 MNHNS, CDR2 SASEGT. CDR3 bases: TGTGCCAGCAGTGGACAGGGGGGGGGAAACACCATATATTTT. Amino acid sequence: CASSGQGGGNTIYF.

V and J are TRBV10-3 and TRBJ2-7; D is undetermined. CDR1 and CDR2 from the germline V gene are ENHRY and SYGVKD. CDR3 size: 13 residues. V was pared by 5 bases and J by 2 bases, with 10 bases between. CDR3 region: CAISRRVTYEQYF. For the CDR3, the DNA is TGTGCCATCAGTCGTAGGGTAACCTACGAGCAGTACTTC.

This chain joins TRBV28 and TRBJ1-2, with D unresolved. Germline CDR1 MDHEN, CDR2 SYDVKM. Trimming pared 5 bases from V and 5 bases from J, leaving 18 bases between. The CDR3 is 15 residues long. The CDR3 DNA sequence: TGTGCCAGCAGTGGAGGGATCGCGGAAGGGTATGGCTACACCTTC. Translating it yields CASSGGIAEGYGYTF.

The V call is TRBV18, the J call TRBJ2-7; 9 nucleotides match TRBD2. The CDR3 has 14 residues. CDR1 and CDR2 from the germline V gene are KGHSH and LQKENI. V shed 5 bases, J shed 2 bases, and the junction held 4 bases outside the gene matches. The CDR3 loop reads CASSSGLAPYEQYF. The CDR3 coding sequence is TGTGCCAGCTCATCGGGACTAGCTCCCTACGAGCAGTACTTC.

The table lists this clone with a few counts. The J gene is TRBJ1-5, the V gene TRBV28; 8 nucleotides align to TRBD1. Germline V gives CDR1 MDHEN, CDR2 SYDVKM. The junction had 4 bases not matched to a gene; V was cut back by 5 bases and J by 4 bases. This CDR3 contains 14 residues. In nucleotides, the CDR3 is TGTGCCAGCAGTCGACGACAGGGGAATCAGCCCCAGCATTTT. It specifies CASSRRQGNQPQHF.

The gene calls are TRBV7-8 and TRBJ1-1, with D uncertain. Germline V CDR1 and CDR2: SGHVS, FQNEAQ. There are 13 residues in the CDR3. Trimming pared 1 base from V and 5 bases from J, leaving 8 bases between. This CDR3 reads CASSLGSETEAFF. CDR3 DNA sequence: TGTGCCAGCAGCTTAGGATCGGAGACTGAAGCTTTCTTT. The variable domain in full, with the rest retrieved from reference TRBV7-8 and TRBJ1-1, is GAGVSQSPRYKVAKRGQDVALRCDPISGHVSLFWYQQALGQGPEFLTYFQNEAQLDKSGLPSDRFFAERPEGSVSTLKIQRTQQEDSAVYLCASSLGSETEAFFGQGTRLTVV.

The chain couples TRBV11-2 to TRBJ2-3, with D unresolved. The CDR3 is 15 residues long. V was clipped by 5 bases and J by 1 base, with 13 bases between them. Looked up from germline, CDR1 is SGHAT and CDR2 is FQNNGV. This chain's CDR3 is CASSPPLGGTDTQYF. The CDR3 region has the DNA TGTGCCAGCAGCCCGCCATTGGGTGGCACAGATACGCAGTATTTT. The full variable domain, with the rest looked up from reference TRBV11-2 and TRBJ2-3, is EAGVAQSPRYKIIEKRQSVAFWCNPISGHATLYWYQQILGQGPKLLIQFQNNGVVDDSQLPKDRFSAERLKGVDSTLKIQPAKLEDSAVYLCASSPPLGGTDTQYFGPGTRLTVL.

J is TRBJ2-5 and V is TRBV11-2, with 9 bases lining up with TRBD1. This CDR3 has 15 residues. Trimming removed 2 bases from V and 5 bases from J; junction bases left unmatched: 6. The V gene's germline CDR1 is SGHAT and CDR2 FQNNGV. The CDR3 protein is CASSLYRGRRETQYF. For the CDR3, the DNA is TGTGCCAGCAGCTTATACAGGGGGCGCAGGGAGACCCAGTACTTC.

The rearrangement joins TRBV29-1 to TRBJ2-5; 7 positions agree with TRBD2. CDR3 length: 14 amino acids. Germline V gene lookup returns CDR1 SQVTM and CDR2 ANQGSEA. The V segment lost 6 bases and the J segment 1 base; nucleotides outside the gene matches: 8. CDR3 nucleotides: TGCAGCGTCCTTATTCTAGCGGTCCAAGAGACCCAGTACTTC. It specifies CSVLILAVQETQYF.

This chain links TRBV12-5 with TRBJ2-7, with D unclear. The CDR3 runs to 12 residues. From germline, CDR1 is LGHNT and CDR2 FRNRAP. Deletions cut 2 bases from V and 0 bases from J, with 2 bases between. CDR3 protein: CASGLTSYEQYF. The CDR3 DNA follows: TGTGCTAGTGGTTTGACCTCCTACGAGCAGTACTTC.

This chain joins TRBV5-8 and TRBJ2-2; D remains ambiguous. Trimming took 0 bases from V and 1 from J, leaving 7 bases between them. The germline CDR1 and CDR2 sequences are SGHTS and YDEGEE. The CDR3 has 15 residues. The CDR3 loop is CASSLATLNTGELFF. In nucleotides, the CDR3 is TGTGCCAGCAGCTTGGCTACTTTGAACACCGGGGAGCTGTTTTTT.

CDR3 DNA sequence: TGTGCCAGCAGCTTGCCTCAGAGTAATGAAAAACTGTTTTTT. Translation gives CASSLPQSNEKLFF. V and J are TRBV5-6 and TRBJ1-4; D not resolved. The CDR3 loop spans 14 amino acids. The V gene lost 1 base and the J gene lost 4 bases, with 8 bases spanning the gap. Germline CDR1 and CDR2: SGHDT and YYEEEE.

This chain links TRBV5-1 with TRBJ2-1; 9 positions agree with TRBD2. This CDR3 is 13 amino acids long. Germline V gene data show CDR1 as SGHRS and CDR2 as YFSETQ. The V and J ends lost 2 bases and 8 bases, in that order; junction bases with no gene match: 2. The CDR3 sequence: CASSFSGSYEQFF. The CDR3 DNA follows: TGCGCCAGCAGCTTTAGCGGGAGTTATGAGCAGTTCTTC.

The V and J genes are TRBV4-2 and TRBJ2-1; possible D gene TRBD2, 5 bases. V was clipped by 1 base and J by 2 bases, with 12 bases between them. Germline CDR1 is LGHNA and CDR2 is YNFKEQ. The CDR3 is 16 residues long. The CDR3 region is CASSQVGSYPYNEQFF. CDR3 nucleotide sequence: TGTGCCAGCAGCCAAGTAGGGAGTTACCCCTACAATGAGCAGTTCTTC.

The chain is built from TRBV27 and TRBJ2-7; 8 positions match TRBD1. The CDR3 sequence is 14 residues long. J was trimmed by 4 bases and V by 8 bases; bases with no gene match: 10. Germline V gene lookup returns CDR1 MNHEY and CDR2 SMNVEV (reference sequence). The CDR3 bases are TGTGCCAGCGGCACCCGGGACAGGCCATACGAGCAGTACTTC. Translating it yields CASGTRDRPYEQYF.

The V gene is TRBV7-2, the J gene TRBJ2-3; D gene unclear. The CDR3 is 14 amino acids. Per germline, CDR1 SGHTA and CDR2 FQGNSA. Trimming stripped 4 bases from V and 3 bases from J, with 11 bases between. CDR3 bases: TGTGCCAGCAGCTCCTCCCCCAAAACAGATACGCAGTATTTT. Translation gives CASSSSPKTDTQYF.

The V and J genes are TRBV25-1 and TRBJ1-2; D unclear. The CDR3 extends over 12 amino acids. Per the germline V gene, CDR1 is MGHDK and CDR2 is SYGVNS. V was cut by 8 bases and J by 0 bases, with 7 bases left in between. The chain's CDR3 is CASQQANYGYTF. The CDR3 DNA sequence: TGTGCCAGCCAGCAGGCTAACTATGGCTACACCTTC.

The rearrangement links TRBV2 to TRBJ2-2, with TRBD2 matching over 10 bases. From germline, CDR1 is SNHLY and CDR2 FYNNEI. The V segment lost 7 bases and the J segment 7 bases; nucleotides outside the gene matches: 12. The CDR3 loop spans 16 amino acids. CDR3 sequence reads: CASTLASGSKSGELFF. CDR3 bases: TGTGCCAGCACCTTGGCTAGCGGGAGCAAGAGCGGGGAGCTGTTTTTT.

This chain uses TRBV27 with TRBJ2-7, with a weak D call TRBD1 (5 bases). This CDR3 spans 13 amino acids. Germline lookup yields CDR1 MNHEY and CDR2 SMNVEV (reference sequence). With 5 bases removed from V and 6 bases from J, the gap between germline ends came to 14 bases. The CDR3 sequence is CASSPSTGFEQYF. CDR3 DNA sequence: TGTGCCAGCAGTCCGTCAACAGGATTCGAGCAGTACTTC.

The J gene is TRBJ1-5, the V gene TRBV30; 10 bases map to TRBD1. Looked up from germline, CDR1 is GTSNPN and CDR2 is SVGIG (reference sequence). The CDR3 spans 13 residues. The junction had 5 bases not matched to a gene; V was cut back by 5 bases and J by 7 bases. DNA for the CDR3: TGTGCCTGGGCCCGGGACAGGGGACAGCCCCAGCATTTT. Translated, it gives CAWARDRGQPQHF.

V is TRBV14 and J is TRBJ1-1, with 11 bases lining up with TRBD1. With V trimmed by 6 bases and J by 4 bases, 10 bases remained unmatched. This CDR3 comprises 16 residues. Per the germline V gene, CDR1 is SGHDN and CDR2 is FVKESK. DNA of the CDR3: TGTGCCAGCAGTCAACGACCGGGACAGGGGGGCACTGAAGCTTTCTTT. It specifies CASSQRPGQGGTEAFF. Using reference TRBV14 and TRBJ1-1 for the parts outside the CDR3, the full variable domain is EAGVTQFPSHSVIEKGQTVTLRCDPISGHDNLYWYRRVMGKEIKFLLHFVKESKQDESGMPNNRFLAERTGGTYSTLKVQPAELEDSGVYFCASSQRPGQGGTEAFFGQGTRLTVV.

The chain joins TRBV5-6 to TRBJ2-3; D perhaps matches TRBD2 (6 bases). V was shortened by 1 base and J by 1 base, with 10 bases between the two germline ends. The CDR3 totals 15 residues. Germline CDR1 reads SGHDT; CDR2 reads YYEEEE. The CDR3 sequence is CASSLWRDGTDTQYF. For the CDR3, the DNA is TGTGCCAGCAGCTTGTGGCGGGACGGCACAGATACGCAGTATTTT.

As to this clone: At one of its ends the junction is not consistent with the germline gene, which may arise from a read error. V gene TRBV5-1 combines with J gene TRBJ2-1, with TRBD2 matching 8 bases. The CDR3 has 10 residues. The V gene's germline CDR1 is SGHRS and CDR2 YFSETQ. CDR3 sequence (DNA): TGCGCCAGCAGCTTCCGGGAGGGCGTCTTC. Its translation is CASSFREGVF.

A single count supports this clone. J is TRBJ2-1 and V is TRBV4-1; 13 nucleotides align to TRBD2. Germline values: CDR1 MGHRA, CDR2 YSYEKL. The CDR3 is made up of 18 amino acids. Trimming at V came to 0 bases and at J to 6 bases, leaving 8 bases not matched to a gene. The CDR3 region is CASSQDLRTSGSGNEQFF. The CDR3 DNA is TGCGCCAGCAGCCAAGATCTCCGGACTAGCGGGAGTGGCAATGAGCAGTTCTTC.

This chain connects TRBV28 to TRBJ2-5; D ambiguous. Germline V gene data show CDR1 as MDHEN and CDR2 as SYDVKM. Trimming took 3 bases from V and 7 from J, leaving 6 bases between them. The CDR3 has 11 residues. The CDR3 DNA sequence: TGTGCCAGCAGTTTTACGGCGACCCAGTACTTC. It specifies CASSFTATQYF.

The chain carries TRBV29-1 and TRBJ2-3; 9 nucleotides line up with TRBD1. V dropped 4 bases and J dropped 4; count of bases not matched to a gene: 6. The CDR3 covers 14 residues. CDR1 and CDR2 (germline): SQVTM, ANQGSEA. The CDR3 here is CSVVTGGRSDTQYF. DNA for the CDR3: TGCAGCGTTGTGACAGGGGGGAGGTCAGATACGCAGTATTTT.

The J gene is TRBJ2-1, the V gene TRBV30; 7 bases are a match to TRBD2. CDR3 length equals 15 residues. Trimming removed 7 bases from V and 9 bases from J; junction bases left unmatched: 18. From germline, CDR1 is GTSNPN and CDR2 SVGIG (reference sequence). This CDR3 is CASTTSTSVKGEQFF. In DNA form, the CDR3 reads TGTGCCTCCACCACTAGTACTAGCGTCAAGGGTGAGCAGTTCTTC.

The rearrangement joins TRBV6-5 to TRBJ2-1, with TRBD1 matching 7 bases. Germline CDR1 is MNHEY and CDR2 is SVGAGI. This CDR3 contains 14 residues. V dropped 9 bases and J dropped 4; count of bases not matched to a gene: 9. The CDR3 bases are TGTGCCAGTACCCCGGGACAGAGATACAATGAGCAGTTCTTC. Its translation: CASTPGQRYNEQFF.

The chain links TRBV19 to TRBJ1-5; unclear D gene. V was shortened by 4 bases and J by 4 bases, with 8 bases between the two germline ends. The CDR3 totals 13 residues. CDR1 is LNHDA and CDR2 is SQIVND in the germline V gene (reference sequence). CDR3 nucleotides: TGTGCCAGTAGTAATCCCCTTAATCAGCCCCAGCATTTT. This encodes CASSNPLNQPQHF.